This entry is about one T cell receptor beta chain. As originally analysed: Estimation of nucleated cell counts was performed using reference gene primer amplification. Repertoires were generated with immunoSEQ multiplex PCR, while TCRdb's copy carries only in-frame clones and drops some. V and J calls and clone size are copied from that table; D and trimming were computed from the DNA. The table includes hundreds of thousands of clones, over 65% detected once. Trimming cost V 6 bases and J 0 bases, with 10 bases left between them. Looked up from germline, CDR1 is SEHNR and CDR2 is FQNEAQ (reference sequence). The CDR3 sequence is 14 residues long. The sample originates from a study of blood T cell repertoires in COVID-19. The overall study: PBMCs, B-cell-depleted T cells, or T cells provided the cDNA or gDNA that made up the material.

This receptor was obtained from a woman aged 65 to 85 with active or convalescent COVID-19. This chain joins TRBV7-9 and TRBJ2-3, with D unresolved. The sample consisted of peripheral blood. In DNA form, the CDR3 reads TGTGCCAGCAGATACCTGAGTAGCACAGATACGCAGTATTTT. This gives the protein CASRYLSSTDTQYF.